This is a list of T cell receptor beta chains from one sample in a study of blood T cell repertoires in COVID-19. The assay was immunoSEQ multiplex PCR, and TCRdb's table has in-frame clones only and misses some. Of around 180,000 clones listed, roughly 89% were seen once; the top ten hold 2% to 2.5%. The sequenced sample consisted of PBMCs or T cells enriched from blood (not recorded which). The receptor source for this set is a woman aged 40 to 55 with acute COVID-19. The CDR3 runs from the conserved cysteine through the conserved F or W. Fields, in order: CDR3 protein, CDR3 DNA, D gene, V gene, clone size, J gene. D genes are given only for firm matches. Size values are once, few and many counts, or a class for expanded clones, and some rows have none.

CDR3aa: CASSLSTGVGYGYTF; CDR3nt: TGTGCCAGCAGTTTATCAACGGGGGTCGGGTATGGCTACACCTTC; d_gene: -; v_gene: TRBV27; abundance: -; j_gene: TRBJ1-2
CDR3aa: CASSFGTGAGDTQYF; CDR3nt: TGTGCCAGCAGCTTCGGCACAGGGGCGGGAGATACGCAGTATTTT; d_gene: TRBD1; v_gene: TRBV11-3; abundance: few; j_gene: TRBJ2-3
CDR3aa: CASSIAENTIYF; CDR3nt: TGTGCCAGTAGTATTGCGGAAAACACCATATATTTT; d_gene: -; v_gene: TRBV19; abundance: -; j_gene: TRBJ1-3
CDR3aa: CASSLWRPGELFF; CDR3nt: TGTGCCAGCAGCTTGTGGAGGCCCGGGGAGCTGTTTTTT; d_gene: -; v_gene: TRBV5-8; abundance: -; j_gene: TRBJ2-2
CDR3aa: CSASTGTEGVWGDEQYF; CDR3nt: TGCAGTGCTAGTACCGGGACAGAGGGGGTGTGGGGGGATGAGCAGTACTTC; d_gene: -; v_gene: TRBV20-1; abundance: -; j_gene: TRBJ2-7
CDR3aa: CASSLAVGTGSSNQPQHF; CDR3nt: TGTGCCAGCAGCTTGGCTGTTGGTACAGGGTCTAGCAATCAGCCCCAGCATTTT; d_gene: -; v_gene: TRBV5-5; abundance: -; j_gene: TRBJ1-5
CDR3aa: CASSEIGGLRDTQYF; CDR3nt: TGTGCCAGCAGTGAAATCGGGGGGCTTCGAGATACGCAGTATTTT; d_gene: -; v_gene: TRBV28; abundance: -; j_gene: TRBJ2-3
CDR3aa: CASTRSSYEQYF; CDR3nt: TGTGCCAGCACTAGGTCCTCCTACGAGCAGTACTTC; d_gene: -; v_gene: TRBV6-5; abundance: -; j_gene: TRBJ2-7
CDR3aa: CASSQGRLGQPQHF; CDR3nt: TGCGCCAGCAGCCAAGGGAGATTAGGACAGCCCCAGCATTTT; d_gene: -; v_gene: TRBV4-3; abundance: -; j_gene: TRBJ1-5
CDR3aa: CSVESRDSNNEQFF; CDR3nt: TGCAGCGTTGAATCGCGGGACAGCAACAATGAGCAGTTCTTC; d_gene: -; v_gene: TRBV29-1; abundance: -; j_gene: TRBJ2-1
CDR3aa: CASSYTGGGRGYTF; CDR3nt: TGTGCCAGCAGTTATACAGGGGGCGGGCGGGGCTACACCTTC; d_gene: TRBD1; v_gene: TRBV27; abundance: -; j_gene: TRBJ1-2
CDR3aa: CASSFYGQVATSGANVLTF; CDR3nt: TGTGCCAGCAGCTTCTACGGACAGGTAGCCACCTCTGGGGCCAACGTCCTGACTTTC; d_gene: TRBD1; v_gene: TRBV5-4; abundance: -; j_gene: TRBJ2-6
CDR3aa: CASSYRSKRPDTQYF; CDR3nt: TGTGCCAGCAGTTATAGGAGCAAGCGACCAGATACGCAGTATTTT; d_gene: -; v_gene: TRBV6-2/TRBV6-3; abundance: -; j_gene: TRBJ2-3
CDR3aa: CASSPPSYNEQFF; CDR3nt: TGTGCCAGCTCACCACCCAGCTACAATGAGCAGTTCTTC; d_gene: -; v_gene: TRBV18; abundance: -; j_gene: TRBJ2-1
CDR3aa: CASSLDDQGNEQFF; CDR3nt: TGTGCCAGCAGCTTAGATGACCAGGGGAATGAGCAGTTCTTC; d_gene: -; v_gene: TRBV11-3; abundance: -; j_gene: TRBJ2-1
CDR3aa: CASSVVGQGSGYTF; CDR3nt: TGTGCCAGCAGCGTAGTGGGACAGGGAAGCGGCTACACCTTC; d_gene: TRBD1; v_gene: TRBV9; abundance: -; j_gene: TRBJ1-2
CDR3aa: CASRYTVGANVLTF; CDR3nt: TGTGCCAGCAGGTATACGGTTGGGGCCAACGTCCTGACTTTC; d_gene: -; v_gene: TRBV6-5; abundance: -; j_gene: TRBJ2-6
CDR3aa: CASTTILPSDTGELFF; CDR3nt: TGTGCCAGCACCACCATTCTGCCTAGCGACACCGGGGAGCTGTTTTTT; d_gene: -; v_gene: TRBV7-9; abundance: -; j_gene: TRBJ2-2
CDR3aa: CASSQALGRGVSDTQYF; CDR3nt: TGTGCCAGCAGCCAAGCGCTAGGGCGGGGGGTCTCAGATACGCAGTATTTT; d_gene: TRBD2; v_gene: TRBV5-6; abundance: -; j_gene: TRBJ2-3
CDR3aa: CASSPVYNEQFF; CDR3nt: TGTGCCAGCAGCCCCGTCTACAATGAGCAGTTCTTC; d_gene: -; v_gene: TRBV7-8; abundance: -; j_gene: TRBJ2-1
CDR3aa: CASSLGRFMDEQYF; CDR3nt: TGTGCCAGCAGCTTGGGGCGGTTTATGGACGAGCAGTACTTC; d_gene: -; v_gene: TRBV5-4; abundance: -; j_gene: TRBJ2-7
CDR3aa: CASSDRATSGNTIYF; CDR3nt: TGTGCCAGCAGCGACAGGGCCACCTCTGGAAACACCATATATTTT; d_gene: TRBD1; v_gene: TRBV2; abundance: -; j_gene: TRBJ1-3
CDR3aa: CASSGGVSYNEQFF; CDR3nt: TGTGCCAGTAGTGGGGGGGTCTCCTACAATGAGCAGTTCTTC; d_gene: TRBD2; v_gene: TRBV19; abundance: -; j_gene: TRBJ2-1
CDR3aa: CASSFWQGNMNEQFF; CDR3nt: TGTGCCAGCAGCTTTTGGCAGGGTAATATGAATGAGCAGTTCTTC; d_gene: -; v_gene: TRBV7-8; abundance: -; j_gene: TRBJ2-1
CDR3aa: CASSILASSYNEQFF; CDR3nt: TGTGCCAGCAGCATACTAGCGAGCTCCTACAATGAGCAGTTCTTC; d_gene: TRBD2; v_gene: TRBV7-8; abundance: -; j_gene: TRBJ2-1
CDR3aa: CASSPLAGEQYF; CDR3nt: TGTGCCAGCTCACCCCTAGCGGGCGAGCAGTACTTC; d_gene: TRBD2; v_gene: TRBV18; abundance: -; j_gene: TRBJ2-7
CDR3aa: CASLAGDYTGELFF; CDR3nt: TGTGCCAGTCTAGCGGGGGACTACACCGGGGAGCTGTTTTTT; d_gene: TRBD2; v_gene: TRBV2; abundance: once; j_gene: TRBJ2-2
CDR3aa: CASYPIRGGNTGELFF; CDR3nt: TGCGCCAGCTACCCTATCCGAGGGGGCAACACCGGGGAGCTGTTTTTT; d_gene: TRBD1; v_gene: TRBV5-1; abundance: -; j_gene: TRBJ2-2
CDR3aa: CALGLVCTEQYF; CDR3nt: TGTGCCCTGGGGCTTGTTTGTACGGAGCAGTACTTC; d_gene: -; v_gene: TRBV9; abundance: -; j_gene: TRBJ2-7
CDR3aa: CASSQDRGTGNTIYF; CDR3nt: TGTGCCAGCAGCCAGGACAGGGGAACTGGAAACACCATATATTTT; d_gene: TRBD1; v_gene: TRBV7-2; abundance: -; j_gene: TRBJ1-3
CDR3aa: CASSEALRGTGELFF; CDR3nt: TGTGCCAGCAGTGAAGCGCTTCGAGGCACCGGGGAGCTGTTTTTT; d_gene: -; v_gene: TRBV2; abundance: -; j_gene: TRBJ2-2
CDR3aa: CASTWGVNAEAFF; CDR3nt: TGTGCCAGCACCTGGGGCGTAAATGCTGAAGCTTTCTTT; d_gene: -; v_gene: TRBV6-5; abundance: once; j_gene: TRBJ1-1